Shown below are 27 T cell receptor beta chains from a single sample sequenced in a study of CD4 T cells in relation to SARS-CoV-2 and coronaviruses. The unexposed donors gave CD4+ T cells in about 2010-2019, prior to COVID-19. After about 10 days of culture, CD4+ T cells were isolated. The protocol was immunoSEQ multiplex PCR, while the TCRdb copy is restricted to in-frame clones and leaves out a portion. The profile shows tens of thousands of clones, 76% of them singletons. These receptors have no known antigen. The sequencing input was CD4+ T cells from PBMCs, cultured in vitro. Receptors originate from a human donor in good health.

The chain is built from TRBV30 and TRBJ2-7, with 10 bases fitting TRBD1. The germline V gene encodes CDR1 GTSNPN and CDR2 SVGIG (reference sequence). Trimming cost V 2 bases and J 5 bases; bases outside gene matches: 9. This CDR3 spans 15 amino acids. CDR3 in amino acids: CAWSQSRDRGNEQYF. DNA of the CDR3: TGTGCCTGGAGTCAATCCCGGGACAGGGGCAACGAGCAGTACTTC.

The chain couples TRBV19 to TRBJ1-4; D may be TRBD1 (5 bases). V lost 5 bases and J lost 5, with 15 bases in between. CDR3 length: 15 residues. From germline, CDR1 is LNHDA and CDR2 SQIVND (reference sequence). Written as DNA, the CDR3 is TGTGCCAGTAGTCCGAACCGGGACGGGAATGAAAAACTGTTTTTT. This translates into CASSPNRDGNEKLFF.

The chain couples TRBV21-1 to TRBJ2-7; the D segment call TRBD2 is taken from the table without a DNA check. TRBV21-1 is marked as a pseudogene. The CDR3 covers 17 residues. The DNA of the CDR3 is TGTGCCAGCAGCGGCCGGACTAGCGGGCGATACTTCTACGAGCAGTACTTC. Protein product: CASSGRTSGRYFYEQYF.

The chain is built from TRBV23-1 and TRBJ2-7, with a weak D call TRBD2 (5 bases). TRBV23-1 is placed among ORFs of uncertain function. V lost 11 bases to trimming and J lost 6 bases, with 8 bases between them. The CDR3 totals 9 residues. The chain's CDR3 is CAGRSEQYF. The CDR3 nucleotides read TGCGCCGGGAGAAGCGAGCAGTACTTC.

The CDR3 nucleotides read TGTGCCAGCATGAGGACAGGGGGGAACTATGGCTACACCTTC. Amino acid sequence: CASMRTGGNYGYTF. This chain connects TRBV7-9 to TRBJ1-2; TRBD1 matches at 10 bases. The CDR3 has 14 residues. The trim removed 7 bases at V and 2 bases at J, leaving 4 bases unmatched. Germline loops: CDR1 SEHNR, CDR2 FQNEAQ (reference sequence).

The gene calls are TRBV6-5 and TRBJ1-2; D not certain. The germline CDR1 and CDR2 sequences are MNHEY and SVGAGI. The CDR3 has 11 amino acids. Trimming shortened V by 6 bases and J by 8 bases, and 10 bases separated the two germline ends. The CDR3 loop is CASSDLRGYTF. The DNA for the CDR3 is TGTGCCAGCAGCGATTTGAGGGGCTACACCTTC.

V is TRBV7-2 and J is TRBJ1-5, with D perhaps TRBD1 (5 bases). Deletions cut 1 base from V and 5 bases from J, with 12 bases between. Germline V gene sequence: CDR1 SGHTA, CDR2 FQGNSA. The CDR3 consists of 15 residues. CDR3 bases: TGTGCCAGCAGCTTAGACTCCTGGGGGTATCAGCCCCAGCATTTT. It yields the protein CASSLDSWGYQPQHF.

The chain links TRBV10-3 to TRBJ2-7, with D unclear. The CDR3 runs 12 residues. V was cut by 3 bases and J by 0 bases, with 3 bases left in between. Germline V gives CDR1 ENHRY, CDR2 SYGVKD. The CDR3 nucleotides are TGTGCCATCAGTGACAGCTCCTACGAGCAGTACTTC. Protein sequence: CAISDSSYEQYF.

The chain is built from TRBV24-1 and TRBJ2-1; no definite D call. The CDR3 length is 13 residues. The germline V gene encodes CDR1 KGHDR and CDR2 SFDVKD. V was shortened by 4 bases and J by 7 bases, with 10 bases between the two germline ends. CDR3: CATSDPPFNEQFF. The CDR3 bases are TGTGCCACCAGTGACCCCCCTTTTAATGAGCAGTTCTTC.

The chain couples TRBV6-5 to TRBJ1-4; perhaps TRBD1 as D (5 bases). Germline assignment: CDR1 MNHEY and CDR2 SVGAGI. The CDR3 extends over 13 amino acids. Trimming took 8 bases from V and 3 from J, leaving 10 bases between them. The CDR3: CASRGPANEKLFF. The CDR3 nucleotides are TGTGCCAGCCGGGGACCCGCTAATGAAAAACTGTTTTTT.

The chain links TRBV6-5 to TRBJ1-2, with D hard to call. V dropped 6 bases and J dropped 4 bases, with 15 bases sitting between them. The length of the CDR3 is 14 residues. Germline CDR1 reads MNHEY; CDR2 reads SVGAGI. The CDR3 here is CASSPGSDIYGYTF. Here the CDR3 DNA reads TGTGCCAGCAGCCCCGGGTCTGATATCTATGGCTACACCTTC.

This rearrangement joins TRBV6-5 to TRBJ2-2; D is unresolved. Germline CDR1 reads MNHEY; CDR2 reads SVGAGI. This CDR3 spans 15 amino acids. With 8 bases removed from V and 2 bases from J, the gap between germline ends came to 15 bases. The chain's CDR3 is CASFQDRSNTGELFF. The CDR3 coding sequence is TGTGCCAGCTTCCAAGACCGCAGTAACACCGGGGAGCTGTTTTTT.

This rearrangement joins TRBV7-8 to TRBJ2-1, with TRBD2 identical over 12 bases. Germline CDR1 SGHVS, CDR2 FQNEAQ. The J segment lost 12 bases and the V segment lost 4 bases, leaving 13 bases of the junction unmatched. The CDR3 is 16 residues long. CDR3 region: CASSSHPGLAGLMQFF. The DNA for the CDR3 is TGTGCCAGCAGCTCGCACCCGGGACTAGCGGGTCTGATGCAGTTCTTC.

There are a few counts of this clone. The chain links TRBV7-2 to TRBJ2-7; 10 bases agree with TRBD2. CDR1 and CDR2 from the germline V gene are SGHTA and FQGNSA. CDR3 length: 17 residues. Trimming at V came to 7 bases and at J to 0 bases, leaving 12 bases not matched to a gene. CDR3 sequence: CASTRRGLASSSYEQYF. CDR3 nucleotide sequence: TGTGCCAGCACAAGAAGGGGACTAGCGTCAAGCTCCTACGAGCAGTACTTC.

This chain joins TRBV3-1 (or the pseudogene TRBV3-2) and TRBJ2-7, with D uncertain. Germline assignment: CDR1 LGHDT and CDR2 YNNKEL (reference sequence). The CDR3 contains 9 residues. V was shortened by 8 bases and J by 6 bases, with 5 bases between the two germline ends. CDR3 in amino acids: CASPSEQYF. CDR3 nucleotides: TGTGCCAGCCCCTCCGAGCAGTACTTC.

V is TRBV6-2 or TRBV6-3 and J is TRBJ1-6, with D uncertain. Germline CDR1 MNHEY, CDR2 SVGEGT. The CDR3 contains 12 residues. Trimming took off 2 bases at V and 13 bases at J, with 9 bases between the two ends. This chain's CDR3 is CASSYHVSPLHF. In DNA form, the CDR3 reads TGTGCCAGCAGTTACCATGTATCCCCCCTCCACTTT.

This clone was observed a single time. The chain couples TRBV6-2 or TRBV6-3 to TRBJ2-7, with D possibly called TRBD1 or TRBD2 (5 bases each). The CDR3 runs 15 residues. Per the germline V gene, CDR1 is MNHEY and CDR2 is SVGEGT. Trimming left V 6 bases short and J 2 bases short, with 17 bases between. CDR3 amino acids: CASSRRDHPPYEQYF. The CDR3 nucleotides read TGTGCCAGCAGCCGCCGGGACCACCCTCCCTACGAGCAGTACTTC.

The chain carries TRBV7-2 and TRBJ1-2; 8 bases line up with TRBD1. Germline CDR1 is SGHTA and CDR2 is FQGNSA. V lost 4 bases to trimming and J lost 2 bases; unmatched junction nucleotides: 12. The length of the CDR3 is 17 residues. CDR3 bases: TGTGCCAGCAGCTATCGGACAGGGAGCGGGTCCAACTATGGCTACACCTTC. Its protein product is CASSYRTGSGSNYGYTF.

V is TRBV19 and J is TRBJ2-7; 7 positions agree with TRBD2. V shed 6 bases, J shed 5 bases, and the junction held 13 bases outside the gene matches. The CDR3 contains 15 residues. The germline V gene encodes CDR1 LNHDA and CDR2 SQIVND (reference sequence). The CDR3 DNA reads TGTGCCAGTAGGGGGGGACTCCCGGGAGGACACGAGCAGTACTTC. It encodes CASRGGLPGGHEQYF.

The chain uses TRBV28 and TRBJ1-6; 8 nucleotides match TRBD1. J was trimmed by 5 bases and V by 8 bases; bases with no gene match: 5. The length of the CDR3 is 14 residues. Germline CDR1 and CDR2: MDHEN and SYDVKM. CDR3 sequence: CASVTGEDNSPLHF. The CDR3 nucleotides are TGTGCCAGCGTGACAGGGGAGGATAATTCACCCCTCCACTTT.

The chain couples TRBV6-1 to TRBJ1-6; 7 nucleotides line up with TRBD1. Germline CDR1 is MNHNS and CDR2 is SASEGT. J was trimmed by 4 bases and V by 4 bases; bases with no gene match: 13. The CDR3 runs to 18 residues. CDR3: CASSGTNRGSGYNSPLHF. CDR3 DNA: TGTGCCAGCAGTGGCACAAACAGGGGCTCGGGTTATAATTCACCCCTCCACTTT.

This clone was counted only a few times. In nucleotides, the CDR3 is TGTGCCAGCAGTCGACCGGGGGCAGGGGGCACTGAAGCTTTCTTT. This sequence encodes CASSRPGAGGTEAFF. The chain recombines TRBV2 with TRBJ1-1, with TRBD1 matching over 7 bases. The CDR3 length is 15 residues. Germline V gene lookup returns CDR1 SNHLY and CDR2 FYNNEI. Trimming removed 5 bases from V and 4 bases from J; junction bases left unmatched: 10.

CDR3 amino acids: CASSIGGGDYEQYF. The DNA of the CDR3 is TGTGCCAGTAGTATAGGCGGTGGAGACTACGAGCAGTACTTC. The chain employs TRBV19 and TRBJ2-7; D is undetermined. Trimming removed 1 base at V and 3 bases at J, with 10 bases between. This CDR3 has 14 residues. The germline CDR1 and CDR2 sequences are LNHDA and SQIVND (reference sequence).

The chain employs TRBV19 and TRBJ2-7; 13 bases are a match to TRBD2. The V gene's germline CDR1 is LNHDA and CDR2 SQIVND (reference sequence). The trim removed 5 bases at V and 4 bases at J, leaving 8 bases unmatched. The CDR3 is 16 residues long. DNA of the CDR3: TGTGCCAGTAGTGCCTGGACTAGCGGGAGTTTGTACGAGCAGTACTTC. It is translated as CASSAWTSGSLYEQYF.

V and J are TRBV30 and TRBJ2-1; 9 nucleotides line up with TRBD1. V gave up 1 base and J gave up 4 bases; unmatched junction bases: 17. The CDR3 sequence is 19 residues long. Per the germline V gene, CDR1 is GTSNPN and CDR2 is SVGIG (reference sequence). CDR3 sequence reads: CAWSGVGDRGGANYNEQFF. CDR3 DNA sequence: TGTGCCTGGAGTGGAGTAGGTGACAGGGGGGGGGCTAATTACAATGAGCAGTTCTTC. Drawing the rest from reference TRBV30 and TRBJ2-1, the complete variable domain is SQTIHQWPATLVQPVGSPLSLECTVEGTSNPNLYWYRQAAGRGLQLLFYSVGIGQISSEVPQNLSASRPQDRQFILSSKKLLLSDSGFYLCAWSGVGDRGGANYNEQFFGPGTRLTVL.

The chain's CDR3 is CASSLGLWTEIEAFF. The CDR3 coding sequence is TGTGCCAGCAGCTTAGGCTTGTGGACAGAAATTGAAGCTTTCTTT. This chain uses TRBV11-2 with TRBJ1-1, with D tentatively TRBD1 (6 bases). This CDR3 is built from 15 residues. Trimming removed 1 base from V and 7 bases from J, with 16 bases in between. Germline values: CDR1 SGHAT, CDR2 FQNNGV.

The chain couples TRBV2 to TRBJ2-4, with D unclear. The germline V gene has CDR1 SNHLY and CDR2 FYNNEI. The length of the CDR3 is 12 residues. Trimming cost V 4 bases and J 7 bases, with 8 bases left between them. The chain's CDR3 is CASSVSANIQYF. CDR3 nucleotides: TGTGCCAGCAGTGTCTCGGCGAACATTCAGTACTTC.